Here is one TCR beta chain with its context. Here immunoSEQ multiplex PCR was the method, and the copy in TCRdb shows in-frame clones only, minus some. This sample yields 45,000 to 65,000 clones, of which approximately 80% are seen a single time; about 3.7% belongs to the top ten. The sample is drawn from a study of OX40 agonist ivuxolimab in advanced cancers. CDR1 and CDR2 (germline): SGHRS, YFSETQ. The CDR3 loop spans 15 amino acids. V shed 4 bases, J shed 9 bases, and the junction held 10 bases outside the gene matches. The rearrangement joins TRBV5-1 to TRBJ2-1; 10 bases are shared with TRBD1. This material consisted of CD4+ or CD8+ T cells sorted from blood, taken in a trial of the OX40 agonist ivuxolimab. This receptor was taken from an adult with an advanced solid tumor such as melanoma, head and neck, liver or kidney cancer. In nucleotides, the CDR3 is TGCGCCAGCAGCATAAGGGACAGGGGACTGGGTGAGCAGTTCTTC. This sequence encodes CASSIRDRGLGEQFF.